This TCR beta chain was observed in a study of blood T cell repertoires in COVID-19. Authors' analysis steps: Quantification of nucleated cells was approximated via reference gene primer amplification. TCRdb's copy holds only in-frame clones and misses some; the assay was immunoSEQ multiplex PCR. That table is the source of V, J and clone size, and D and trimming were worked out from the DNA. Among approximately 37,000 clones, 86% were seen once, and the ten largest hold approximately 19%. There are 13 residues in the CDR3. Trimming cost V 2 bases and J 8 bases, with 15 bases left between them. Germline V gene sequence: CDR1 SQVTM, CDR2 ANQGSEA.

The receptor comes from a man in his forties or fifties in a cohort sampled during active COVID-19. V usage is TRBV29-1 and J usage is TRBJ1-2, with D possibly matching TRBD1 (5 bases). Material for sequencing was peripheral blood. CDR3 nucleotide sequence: TGCAGCGTTGAAATGGCGGGGCGGAAAGGCTACACCTTC. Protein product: CSVEMAGRKGYTF.